The 9 T cell receptor beta chains reported below all come from one sample, sequenced in a study of blood T cell repertoires in COVID-19. Libraries were prepared by immunoSEQ multiplex PCR; TCRdb keeps only in-frame clonotypes and omits some of them. The table has 200,000 to 300,000 clones, 86% seen once. The sequencing input was peripheral blood. Receptors originate from a woman aged 80 or over with COVID-19, enrolled during active disease.

This sequence joins TRBV7-2 and TRBJ1-2; D is uncertain. Germline loops: CDR1 SGHTA, CDR2 FQGNSA. The V end lost 5 bases, the J end lost 0 bases, and 13 bases lay between the germline ends. This CDR3 contains 15 residues. CDR3 residues: CASSPGGKTNYGYTF. The CDR3 DNA follows: TGTGCCAGCAGCCCTGGAGGGAAGACTAACTATGGCTACACCTTC.

The J gene is TRBJ2-1, the V gene TRBV11-3; D perhaps matches TRBD1 (6 bases). The CDR3 is made up of 16 amino acids. The ends were cut back, 5 bases at V and 6 bases at J, with 20 bases in the middle. Germline V gene lookup returns CDR1 SGHNT and CDR2 YENEEA. The CDR3 coding sequence is TGTGCCAGCAGCAAACAGGGATCGGTCGCAGGCAATGAGCAGTTCTTC. It codes for CASSKQGSVAGNEQFF.

The chain is built from TRBV19 and TRBJ2-1; TRBD1 is a possible D gene (6 bases). Germline CDR1 reads LNHDA; CDR2 reads SQIVND (reference sequence). The ends were cut back, 9 bases at V and 4 bases at J, with 16 bases in the middle. The CDR3 totals 14 residues. The CDR3 DNA reads TGTGCCAGCTCCGGGACACGACCTTACAATGAGCAGTTCTTC. Translation gives CASSGTRPYNEQFF.

This clone occurred once. The gene calls are TRBV9 and TRBJ2-2; 7 nucleotides agree with TRBD2. CDR3 length: 14 residues. In germline, CDR1 is SGDLS, CDR2 YYNGEE. Unmatched junction bases numbered 4, after V lost 4 bases and J lost 4 bases. The CDR3 protein is CASSPTSATGELFF. CDR3 coding DNA: TGTGCCAGCAGCCCTACTAGCGCCACCGGGGAGCTGTTTTTT. The variable domain in full, completed from reference TRBV9 and TRBJ2-2, reads DSGVTQTPKHLITATGQRVTLRCSPRSGDLSVYWYQQSLDQGLQFLIQYYNGEERAKGNILERFSAQQFPDLHSELNLSSLELGDSALYFCASSPTSATGELFFGEGSRLTVL.

This clone was recorded a few times. The rearrangement uses TRBV6-5 and TRBJ2-7; 10 nucleotides match TRBD1. V was pared by 5 bases and J by 1 base, with 2 bases of the junction left unmatched. This CDR3 is built from 14 residues. From germline, CDR1 is MNHEY and CDR2 SVGAGI. The CDR3 DNA reads as TGTGCCAGCAGTCTGGGACAGGGGTCCTACGAGCAGTACTTC. It specifies CASSLGQGSYEQYF.

V gene TRBV6-5 combines with J gene TRBJ2-1; D possibly corresponds to TRBD1 (5 bases). From germline, CDR1 is MNHEY and CDR2 SVGAGI. This CDR3 has 15 amino acids. Trimming stripped 6 bases from V and 7 bases from J, with 19 bases between. In DNA, the CDR3 is TGTGCCAGCAGCACTACCCGGGCGGCAGGGAATGAGCAGTTCTTC. Its protein is CASSTTRAAGNEQFF.

This chain connects TRBV5-4 to TRBJ2-1; 12 bases are shared with TRBD2. J lost 10 bases, V lost 0 bases, and 5 bases had no gene match. Germline V gene sequence: CDR1 SGHNT, CDR2 YYREEE (reference sequence). This CDR3 region has 15 residues. The CDR3 bases are TGTGCCAGCAGCTTGGGCGGACTAGCGGGAAGAGAGCAGTTCTTC. As protein: CASSLGGLAGREQFF.

The chain recombines TRBV14 with TRBJ2-5, with 7 bases identical to TRBD2. Trimming removed 4 bases from V and 9 bases from J; junction bases left unmatched: 2. Per germline, CDR1 SGHDN and CDR2 FVKESK. This CDR3 has 11 residues. This CDR3 is CASSLAGAQYF. The DNA of the CDR3 is TGTGCCAGCAGCCTCGCGGGGGCCCAGTACTTC.

The chain uses TRBV5-5 and TRBJ1-1, with 7 bases fitting TRBD1. V shed 4 bases, J shed 8 bases, and the junction held 14 bases outside the gene matches. The CDR3 covers 15 residues. CDR1 is SGHKS and CDR2 is YYEKEE in the germline V gene (reference sequence). CDR3 in amino acids: CASSPLGQVGAEAFF. CDR3 sequence (DNA): TGTGCCAGCAGCCCCCTCGGACAGGTAGGAGCCGAAGCTTTCTTT.